The rows below give T cell receptor beta chains drawn from one sample of a study of shared clonotypes between healthy human individuals. Assay used: immunoSEQ multiplex PCR; TCRdb lists only in-frame clones, some missing. The sample holds 2 million to 3 million clones, 90% to 95% seen once. The sequencing input was naive CD4+ T cells from PBMCs. These receptors were taken from a man younger than 35 in good health. Some clones in this sample may be carry-over from other donors' samples. Both conserved end residues are part of each CDR3. D genes are given only for firm matches. Clone size is stated in some rows and not others, as once, few, many or a class when expanded.

NA NA TRBJ1-4 TRBV28 CASSPRRATNEKLFF TGTGCCAGCAGTCCCCGGCGGGCCACTAATGAAAAACTGTTTTTT
NA NA TRBJ1-6 TRBV6-5 CASGSGVSPLHF TGTGCCAGCGGTTCAGGGGTTTCACCCCTCCACTTT
NA NA TRBJ2-3 TRBV6-1 CASSDSIGDTQYF TGTGCCAGCAGTGATTCGATAGGAGATACGCAGTATTTT
NA NA TRBJ2-7 TRBV5-6 CASSSWGSYEQYF TGTGCCAGCAGCTCCTGGGGGTCCTACGAGCAGTACTTC
NA once TRBJ1-2 TRBV6-6 CATWLKGGHYGYTF TGTGCCACCTGGTTGAAAGGGGGGCACTATGGCTACACCTTC
TRBD1 NA TRBJ1-5 TRBV6-6 CASSHGIQGDQPQHF TGTGCCAGCAGTCACGGGATTCAGGGGGATCAGCCCCAGCATTTT
TRBD1 NA TRBJ2-5 TRBV9 CASSSGQGKETQYF TGTGCCAGCAGCTCCGGACAGGGGAAAGAGACCCAGTACTTC
NA NA TRBJ2-7 TRBV6-6 CASSQTDWRGEQYF TGTGCCAGCAGCCAAACCGACTGGAGGGGCGAGCAGTACTTC
NA once TRBJ1-4 TRBV7-2 CASSSQGKATNEKLFF TGTGCCAGCAGCTCACAGGGCAAAGCAACTAATGAAAAACTGTTTTTT
NA NA TRBJ2-3 TRBV11-3 CASSGTIGGDTQYF TGTGCCAGCAGCGGAACGATTGGGGGGGATACGCAGTATTTT
TRBD1 NA TRBJ1-3 TRBV11-2 CASSLQGQGASSGNTIYF TGTGCCAGCAGCTTACAGGGACAGGGGGCCAGCTCTGGAAACACCATATATTTT
TRBD1 once TRBJ1-2 TRBV30 CAWSDRGFYGYTF TGTGCCTGGAGCGACAGGGGTTTCTATGGCTACACCTTC
NA NA TRBJ2-2 TRBV7-9 CASSLGLEAGAGELFF TGTGCCAGCAGCTTGGGACTCGAGGCAGGGGCCGGGGAGCTGTTTTTT
NA NA TRBJ2-3 TRBV5-6 CASSLRGAADTQYF TGTGCCAGCAGCCTGAGAGGGGCCGCAGATACGCAGTATTTT
NA NA TRBJ2-7 TRBV28 CASSPGSLTLTYEQYF TGTGCCAGCAGTCCAGGTAGTCTGACCTTAACCTACGAGCAGTACTTC
NA NA TRBJ2-7 TRBV7-6 CASSLGVEQYF TGTGCCAGCAGCTTAGGCGTCGAGCAGTACTTC
NA NA TRBJ1-1 TRBV19 CASSFMNTEAFF TGTGCCAGTAGCTTCATGAACACTGAAGCTTTCTTT
NA NA TRBJ2-1 TRBV4-3 CASSRIQSSYNEQFF TGCGCCAGCAGCCGAATCCAGAGCTCCTACAATGAGCAGTTCTTC
TRBD1 NA TRBJ1-2 TRBV7-2 CASSPRTGGIDGYTF TGTGCCAGCAGCCCCAGGACAGGGGGAATCGATGGCTACACCTTC
NA NA TRBJ1-4 TRBV30 CAWSGRANEKLFF TGTGCCTGGAGTGGCCGGGCTAATGAAAAACTGTTTTTT
NA NA TRBJ1-1 TRBV28 CASSPTGGIEAFF TGTGCCAGCAGCCCCACCGGGGGGATTGAAGCTTTCTTT
TRBD1 once TRBJ2-4 TRBV11-3 CASSRSGQQNIQYF TGTGCCAGCAGCAGATCGGGACAGCAAAACATTCAGTACTTC
TRBD1 NA TRBJ1-4 TRBV30 CACFPGGRGLSTNEKLFF TGTGCCTGCTTTCCCGGAGGAAGGGGGCTTAGCACTAATGAAAAACTGTTTTTT
NA NA TRBJ2-7 TRBV28 CASRGGRVVGKKYF TGTGCCAGCAGGGGTGGGCGGGTGGTTGGGAAAAAGTACTTC
TRBD1 NA TRBJ2-1 TRBV7-9 CATGTGHNEQFF TGTGCCACAGGGACAGGGCACAATGAGCAGTTCTTC
TRBD1 NA TRBJ2-5 TRBV5-1 CASSTSPGQGAGETQYF TGCGCCAGCAGCACTAGCCCGGGACAGGGGGCAGGAGAGACCCAGTACTTC
TRBD2 NA TRBJ2-7 TRBV9 CASSVEGVAGVYEQYF TGTGCCAGCAGCGTAGAAGGCGTAGCGGGAGTGTACGAGCAGTACTTC
NA NA TRBJ1-1 TRBV4-1 CASSHETGASEAFF TGCGCCAGCAGCCATGAAACCGGGGCCAGTGAAGCTTTCTTT
TRBD2 NA TRBJ2-7 TRBV28 CASSSGGERSSYEQYF TGTGCCAGCAGTTCGGGGGGGGAAAGGAGCTCCTACGAGCAGTACTTC
NA NA TRBJ2-3 TRBV6-1 CASSWASGGDTQYF TGTGCCAGCAGCTGGGCCAGTGGAGGGGATACGCAGTATTTT
NA NA TRBJ2-1 TRBV28 CASSLASTNEQFF TGTGCCAGCAGTTTAGCTAGTACGAATGAGCAGTTCTTC
NA NA TRBJ1-3 TRBV2 CASSEQGENTIYF TGTGCCAGCAGTGAACAGGGAGAAAACACCATATATTTT
NA NA TRBJ1-1 TRBV27 CASRGTANTEAFF TGTGCCAGCAGAGGGACGGCAAACACTGAAGCTTTCTTT
NA NA TRBJ2-7 TRBV9 CASSVGAFSNYEQYF TGTGCCAGCAGCGTAGGAGCCTTTTCCAACTACGAGCAGTACTTC
NA few TRBJ2-3 TRBV9 CASSPRTDTQYF TGTGCCAGCAGCCCACGCACAGATACGCAGTATTTT
NA NA TRBJ2-1 TRBV27 CASLRGTGDNEQFF TGTGCCAGCCTGAGGGGGACTGGGGACAATGAGCAGTTCTTC
TRBD1 NA TRBJ2-3 TRBV6-1 CASRWDRGRDTQYF TGTGCCAGCAGATGGGACAGGGGGCGAGATACGCAGTATTTT
TRBD1 NA TRBJ1-2 TRBV4-1 CASSQPGQGRNGYTF TGCGCCAGCAGCCAGCCGGGACAGGGGCGTAATGGCTACACCTTC
NA few TRBJ1-2 TRBV18 CASSPPMGAGYGYTF TGTGCCAGCTCACCACCGATGGGGGCAGGATATGGCTACACCTTC
TRBD1 NA TRBJ1-3 TRBV4-1 CASSQTRTGSGNTIYF TGCGCCAGCAGCCAAACAAGGACAGGCTCTGGAAACACCATATATTTT
TRBD2 NA TRBJ2-2 TRBV5-1 CASSVSLAGGANTGELFF TGCGCCAGCAGCGTATCCCTAGCGGGAGGGGCGAACACCGGGGAGCTGTTTTTT
NA NA TRBJ2-7 TRBV6-4 CASSDYRGEQYF TGTGCCAGCAGTGATTATAGGGGAGAGCAGTACTTC
NA NA TRBJ1-4 TRBV27 CASSLIRQADEKLFF TGTGCCAGCAGCTTAATTCGACAGGCGGATGAAAAACTGTTTTTT
TRBD1 NA TRBJ2-1 TRBV30 CAWSAQGDEQFF TGTGCCTGGAGTGCTCAGGGGGATGAGCAGTTCTTC
NA NA TRBJ2-7 TRBV28 CASSPTQSSYEQYF TGTGCCAGCAGTCCGACACAAAGCTCCTACGAGCAGTACTTC
NA NA TRBJ2-3 TRBV7-3 CASSLIPSTDTQYF TGTGCCAGCAGCTTAATCCCTAGCACAGATACGCAGTATTTT